This paragraph covers one TCR beta chain sequence. Its antigen is currently unknown. Per germline, CDR1 SEHNR and CDR2 FQNEAQ (reference sequence). The V gene end was trimmed by 4 bases and the J gene end by 6 bases; junction bases not matched to a gene: 3. The CDR3 has 13 amino acids. These data are taken from a study of cytomegalovirus exposure and HLA in healthy donors. Overall study context: Early released data had around 89 million unique TCRs, all coming from HLA-typed donors. General study points: Indistinguishable V segments, including TRBV6-2 and TRBV6-3, were excluded. High sensitivity and specificity were reportedly achieved when the classifier diagnosed cytomegalovirus status.

PCR employed 60 Vbeta and 13 Jbeta primers. Produced via immunoSEQ multiplex PCR; TCRdb's table is partial and in-frame only. The table shows about 130,000 clones, with nearly 80% occurring only once. This sequence originates from a man aged 25-45 years in good health and CMV-seronegative. The rearrangement joins TRBV7-9 to TRBJ1-2, with 9 positions matching TRBD1. The sequencing sample was made of PBMCs. The CDR3 region is CASSWGQGDGYTF. The CDR3, as DNA: TGTGCCAGCAGCTGGGGACAGGGAGATGGCTACACCTTC.